This TCR beta chain was identified during a study of shared clonotypes between healthy human individuals. The method was immunoSEQ multiplex PCR; TCRdb's version includes in-frame clones alone and lacks a portion of them. This sample has around 1.6 million clones, with 95% to 99% found just once. Trimming shortened V by 5 bases and J by 9 bases, and 8 bases separated the two germline ends. This CDR3 is 11 amino acids long. Germline-derived CDR1 and CDR2 are KGHSH and LQKENI. The source is a man aged 30 to 45 in good health. The material sequenced was naive CD4+ T cells sorted from blood. The subset denotes: CD45RA+ positively selected. This rearrangement joins TRBV18 to TRBJ2-1; D gene uncertain. The CDR3 here is CASSAEREQFF. Written as DNA, the CDR3 is TGTGCCAGCTCAGCTGAGCGTGAGCAGTTCTTC. The full variable domain, with the rest looked up from reference TRBV18 and TRBJ2-1, is NAGVMQNPRHLVRRRGQEARLRCSPMKGHSHVYWYRQLPEEGLKFMVYLQKENIIDESGMPKERFSAEFPKEGPSILRIQQVVRGDSAAYFCASSAEREQFFGPGTRLTVL.